This T cell receptor (beta chain) stems from a study of T cell responses to AZD1222 COVID-19 vaccine listed by TCRdb under 2021. Study-wide context: AZD1222 recipients whose second dose came at about 4 weeks and those whose second dose came at about 12 weeks were combined into one group, since spike-specific TCR depth and breadth did not differ between the two schedules. TCR sequencing covered more than 230 trial participants: approximately 200 given two doses of AZD1222 and about 26 given two doses of MenACWY control vaccine. Enrollment into the trials was organized by age into subgroups of 18-55, 56-69 and 70-plus years, and those subgroups contained approximately 150, 30 and 60 TCR-sequenced participants, respectively.

CDR1 and CDR2 (MNHEY, SMNVEV) derive from the germline V gene (reference sequence). Relative to germline, V is missing 4 bases and J is missing 2 bases, with 10 bases of the junction outside any gene match. The CDR3 spans 17 residues, from the cysteine through the phenylalanine. The DNA shown is the 51-base CDR3, in frame from base 1. To note about this clone: What antigen it recognizes has not been identified. No qualities accompany the bases; no much larger clone lies one base away.

General study outcomes and caveats: Reportedly, almost half of the unique spike-specific TCRs recognized epitopes lying outside the regions that are mutated in the B.1.351 and B.1.1.7 variants. Only five to seven AZD1222 recipients were SARS-CoV-2 seropositive at baseline, limiting conclusions about previously exposed vaccinees. The vaccine-associated CD4 TCRs covered the entire spike protein, and the dominant responses fell in regions 160-218 and 743-854. The 56-69-year group was small, and its depth increase did not reach significance, likely because of low power. Participants were mostly white British and included more females than males, and it was suggested by the authors that clonal diversity may have been underestimated. After two AZD1222 doses, both the breadth and the depth of spike-specific TCRs were significantly higher than at day 0 and than in MenACWY recipients. Because no day 14 peak-response samples were available, repertoires were characterized only after the peak T cell response.

Sample time point, as interpreted from the label and publication: baseline before first vaccination. Vaccinee samples were obtained from the UK trials COV001 and COV002, which included a single-blind randomized controlled phase 2/3 trial of AZD1222 (ChAdOx1 nCoV-19) in healthy adults. For TCRbeta chain sequencing, PBMC samples were collected from trial participants at day 0 and at day 28 after the second dose. The CDR3 regions of human TCRbeta chains were subjected to immunosequencing. The original methods were these. TCRs in the repertoires were compared against a reference library of SARS-CoV-2-specific TCRs that had been generated with the MIRA antigen-specificity platform. Breadth was defined as the fraction of unique TCRs that were SARS-CoV-2-associated, and depth was defined as the fraction of total T cells that were SARS-CoV-2-associated. Using the MIRA data, every spike-specific TCR was mapped to the spike region that the TCR reacted to and assigned to either a CD4 or a CD8 class. Log10-transformed breadth and depth values were compared by one-way ANOVA with Sidak's multiple comparisons tests. In TCRdb, the immuneACCESS table is reduced to in-frame sequences with V and J assigned. These tables do not hold every clone; where another copy was compared, an unresolved V gene accounts for under half, and the others remain unexplained. V and J calls and clone size come straight from that table; D and trimming were deduced from the DNA. This sample has 150,000 to 200,000 clones in its table, and about 86% of those were observed once. The top ten constitute over 6% of the sample.

This receptor was identified in an adult in good health. The sample was peripheral blood, taken on day 0 of AZD1222 vaccination. The chain was built from TRBV27 and TRBJ1-4; the central 7 bases match TRBD1. CDR3 loop: CASSSLLPQGTNEKLFF. The sequence in DNA is TGTGCCAGCAGTTCCCTCCTCCCACAGGGGACTAATGAAAAACTGTTTTTT.